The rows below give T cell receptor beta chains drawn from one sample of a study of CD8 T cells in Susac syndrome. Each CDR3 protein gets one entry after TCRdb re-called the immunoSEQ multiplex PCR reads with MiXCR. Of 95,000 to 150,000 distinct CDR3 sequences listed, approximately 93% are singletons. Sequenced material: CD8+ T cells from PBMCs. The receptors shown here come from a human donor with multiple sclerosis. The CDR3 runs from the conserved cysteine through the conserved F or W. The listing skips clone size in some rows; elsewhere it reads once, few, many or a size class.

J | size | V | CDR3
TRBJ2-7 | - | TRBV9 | CASSAGTGSSYEQYF
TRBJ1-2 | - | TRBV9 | CASSPGQGRDGYTF
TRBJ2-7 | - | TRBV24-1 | CATSASAAFHEQYF
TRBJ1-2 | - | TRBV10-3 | CAIQEFNYGYTF
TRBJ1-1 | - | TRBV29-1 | CSVEGGVNTEAFF
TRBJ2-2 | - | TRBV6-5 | CASSYPRGTPSTGELFF
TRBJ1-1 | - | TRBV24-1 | CATSDPSGNTEAFF
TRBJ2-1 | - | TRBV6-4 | CASSEGTGSLNEQFF
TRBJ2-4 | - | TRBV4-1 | CASSQEFTSGSGKNIQYF
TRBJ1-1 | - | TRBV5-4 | CASSPGGSGLVRAFF
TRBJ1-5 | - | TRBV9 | CASSPEGTGDQPQHF
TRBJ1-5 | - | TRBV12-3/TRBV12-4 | CASSFGQPQHF
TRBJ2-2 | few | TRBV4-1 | CASSPERLAGVFTGELFF